This TCR beta chain originates from a study of cytomegalovirus exposure and HLA in healthy donors. Points from the study as a whole: Previously analyzed data showed that most TCR beta V segments were productive at a frequency of about 87% or about 30%.

About this clone itself: Its matching antigen is unknown.

Germline CDR1 is SGHRS and CDR2 is YFSETQ. V was trimmed by 1 base and J by 3 bases, leaving 13 bases between them. There are 16 residues in the CDR3. PCR was performed using 60 Vbeta and 13 Jbeta primers. The table came from immunoSEQ multiplex PCR; TCRdb's copy has only in-frame clones and leaves some out. This table has 150,000 to 200,000 clones, approximately 83% appearing once. The specimen sequenced was PBMCs. This clonotype was obtained from a man aged 18-30 years in good health and CMV-seropositive. The chain links TRBV5-1 to TRBJ2-2, with D possibly TRBD1 on 6 matching bases. DNA for the CDR3: TGCGCCAGCAGCTTGTTCCAGGGGCCATACACCGGGGAGCTGTTTTTT. It encodes CASSLFQGPYTGELFF. The whole variable domain, remainder taken from reference TRBV5-1 and TRBJ2-2, is KAGVTQTPRYLIKTRGQQVTLSCSPISGHRSVSWYQQTPGQGLQFLFEYFSETQRNKGNFPGRFSGRQFSNSRSEMNVSTLELGDSALYLCASSLFQGPYTGELFFGEGSRLTVL.